What follows are 30 T cell receptor beta chains derived from one specimen sequenced in a study of blood T cell repertoires in COVID-19. Method: immunoSEQ multiplex PCR; TCRdb's copy keeps in-frame clones and lacks some. The sample has hundreds of thousands of clones; roughly four fifths are singletons. The specimen was PBMCs or T cells enriched from blood (not recorded which). The receptor source for this set is a man aged 40-55 years who had been exposed to COVID-19.

The chain is built from TRBV4-2 and TRBJ1-5; D gene unclear. The CDR3 covers 13 residues. Trimming pared 0 bases from V and 5 bases from J, leaving 5 bases between. In germline, CDR1 is LGHNA, CDR2 YNFKEQ. The DNA of the CDR3 is TGTGCCAGCAGCCAAGACAGCGATCAGCCCCAGCATTTT. Protein sequence: CASSQDSDQPQHF.

This sequence joins TRBV11-2 and TRBJ1-3; no firm D call. The CDR3 has 18 amino acids. Germline V gene lookup returns CDR1 SGHAT and CDR2 FQNNGV. V lost 4 bases and J lost 0, with 19 bases in between. The CDR3 nucleotides read TGTGCCAGCAGCTCAATCCACCAATACATTAACTCTGGAAACACCATATATTTT. Protein product: CASSSIHQYINSGNTIYF.

This chain uses TRBV7-3 with TRBJ1-5; no definite D call. Germline CDR1 and CDR2: SGHTA and FQGTGA. Trimming removed 1 base at V and 0 bases at J, with 28 bases between. The CDR3 length is 22 residues. CDR3 nucleotide sequence: TGTGCCAGCAGCTTAATTGTGGGTTTTGCAGCGCTACGATATTCTAGCAATCAGCCCCAGCATTTT. Its protein is CASSLIVGFAALRYSSNQPQHF.

The J gene is TRBJ1-1, the V gene TRBV2; no firm D call. The V end lost 4 bases, the J end lost 12 bases, and 15 bases lay between the germline ends. CDR1 and CDR2 (germline): SNHLY, FYNNEI. The length of the CDR3 is 12 residues. CDR3 DNA sequence: TGTGCCAGCAGTGTGGTCGCACTCGAGACTTTCTTT. Amino acid sequence: CASSVVALETFF.

In its sample, this clone ranks as medium-sized. The gene calls are TRBV2 and TRBJ2-7, with 14 bases lining up with TRBD2. The V and J ends lost 8 bases and 6 bases, in that order; junction bases with no gene match: 6. The CDR3 length is 14 residues. Germline V gene data show CDR1 as SNHLY and CDR2 as FYNNEI. The CDR3 coding sequence is TGTGCCAGCGCACCCGGGACTAGCGGGAGCGAGCAGTACTTC. This sequence encodes CASAPGTSGSEQYF.

This clone showed up just once. The chain has TRBV30 and TRBJ2-3, with a weak D call TRBD2 (7 bases). Deletions cut 8 bases from V and 0 bases from J, with 15 bases between. This CDR3 spans 14 amino acids. Germline CDR1 GTSNPN, CDR2 SVGIG (reference sequence). The CDR3 reads CAGWGGPSTDTQYF. CDR3 DNA sequence: TGTGCCGGCTGGGGGGGCCCGAGCACAGATACGCAGTATTTT.

The chain recombines TRBV21-1 with TRBJ1-3. TRBV21-1 is a known pseudogene. The CDR3 covers 16 residues. This CDR3 reads CASSNTSGGNGNTIYF. CDR3 nucleotide sequence: TGTGCCAGCAGCAATACTTCGGGGGGTAATGGAAACACCATATATTTT.

The CDR3 here is CASSSGGQGESDTQYF. CDR3 DNA: TGTGCCAGCAGTTCAGGGGGACAGGGGGAGTCAGATACGCAGTATTTT. The chain recombines TRBV6-5 with TRBJ2-3; TRBD1 matches 11 bases. Germline V gene data show CDR1 as MNHEY and CDR2 as SVGAGI. This CDR3 region has 16 residues. With V trimmed by 4 bases and J by 4 bases, 7 bases remained unmatched.

This clone has just one count. The genes are TRBV6-5 and TRBJ2-7; D possibly corresponds to TRBD2 (5 bases). With 11 bases removed from V and 3 bases from J, the gap between germline ends came to 14 bases. The germline V gene has CDR1 MNHEY and CDR2 SVGAGI. This CDR3 is built from 12 residues. This chain's CDR3 is CAGGLSYYEQYF. The CDR3 DNA reads TGTGCCGGCGGACTTTCCTACTACGAGCAGTACTTC.

The V gene is TRBV29-1, the J gene TRBJ2-7, with D tentatively TRBD2 (5 bases). This CDR3 region has 13 residues. The germline V and J ends were trimmed by 4 bases and 2 bases, with 12 bases remaining between them. Germline CDR1 is SQVTM and CDR2 is ANQGSEA. The CDR3 DNA reads as TGCAGCGTTGGACGAGGGCCAGCCTACGAGCAGTACTTC. Its protein is CSVGRGPAYEQYF.

This clone has just a few counts. This chain joins TRBV6-5 and TRBJ1-2; 9 nucleotides match TRBD1. V trimming: 5 bases; J trimming: 4 bases; junction bases outside the gene matches: 5. The V gene's germline CDR1 is MNHEY and CDR2 SVGAGI. This CDR3 contains 14 residues. CDR3 sequence: CASSNRDRVYGYTF. CDR3 nucleotide sequence: TGTGCCAGCAGTAACCGGGACAGGGTCTATGGCTACACCTTC.

The rearrangement links TRBV19 to TRBJ1-2, with 9 bases matching TRBD1. This CDR3 region has 15 residues. The germline V gene has CDR1 LNHDA and CDR2 SQIVND (reference sequence). The V gene end was trimmed by 5 bases and the J gene end by 5 bases; junction bases not matched to a gene: 9. The CDR3 region is CASSLPETGGYGYTF. CDR3 nucleotide sequence: TGTGCCAGTAGTCTTCCAGAGACAGGGGGTTATGGCTACACCTTC.

The chain links TRBV7-9 to TRBJ2-5; no clear D. Trimming removed 6 bases at V and 1 base at J, with 15 bases between. CDR3 length equals 15 residues. Per the germline V gene, CDR1 is SEHNR and CDR2 is FQNEAQ (reference sequence). CDR3 nucleotide sequence: TGTGCCAGCAGTGAAAAGATCACGGTCCAAGAGACCCAGTACTTC. Its translation is CASSEKITVQETQYF.

The chain is built from TRBV6-5 and TRBJ2-1, with 8 bases that match TRBD2. This CDR3 contains 15 residues. V was clipped by 5 bases and J by 8 bases; unmatched bases: 11. In germline, CDR1 is MNHEY, CDR2 SVGAGI. The CDR3: CASSSGSAPHHEQFF. The CDR3 DNA reads TGTGCCAGCAGTAGCGGGAGCGCTCCCCACCATGAGCAGTTCTTC.

The rearrangement links TRBV7-2 to TRBJ1-1; tentatively, D is TRBD1 (5 bases). This CDR3 spans 15 amino acids. Germline V CDR1 and CDR2: SGHTA, FQGNSA. V was pared by 1 base and J by 5 bases, with 14 bases between. CDR3: CASSLGRWGETEAFF. DNA for the CDR3: TGTGCCAGCAGCTTAGGTCGCTGGGGGGAGACTGAAGCTTTCTTT.

The chain employs TRBV14 and TRBJ2-7; D perhaps matches TRBD1 (5 bases). Germline V gene lookup returns CDR1 SGHDN and CDR2 FVKESK. The length of the CDR3 is 15 residues. The germline V and J ends were trimmed by 0 bases and 6 bases, with 15 bases remaining between them. The CDR3 region has the DNA TGTGCCAGCAGCCAAGATATTGCAGGGTCGGTCGAGCAGTACTTC. Its protein is CASSQDIAGSVEQYF.

This chain links TRBV2 with TRBJ2-7; D is unresolved. Trimming took off 6 bases at V and 4 bases at J, with 10 bases between the two ends. The germline CDR1 and CDR2 sequences are SNHLY and FYNNEI. The CDR3 runs 12 residues. In nucleotides, the CDR3 is TGTGCCAGCAGCCCAGGTCGGTACGAGCAGTACTTC. Translating gives CASSPGRYEQYF.

This sequence joins TRBV30 and TRBJ1-1; the match to TRBD1 covers 7 bases. The CDR3 totals 13 residues. V dropped 4 bases and J dropped 1; count of bases not matched to a gene: 3. From germline, CDR1 is GTSNPN and CDR2 SVGIG (reference sequence). CDR3 region: CAWNRGWNTEAFF. CDR3 in DNA: TGTGCCTGGAACAGGGGTTGGAACACTGAAGCTTTCTTT.

The chain recombines TRBV19 with TRBJ1-5, with D unresolved. The CDR3 length is 16 residues. Looked up from germline, CDR1 is LNHDA and CDR2 is SQIVND (reference sequence). The germline V and J ends were trimmed by 1 base and 7 bases, with 17 bases remaining between them. This CDR3 reads CASSIVGTAVNQPQHF. CDR3 sequence (DNA): TGTGCCAGTAGTATAGTTGGAACAGCAGTGAACCAGCCCCAGCATTTT.

The rearrangement links TRBV5-1 to TRBJ1-1; TRBD1 aligns across 11 bases. This CDR3 comprises 16 residues. V shed 3 bases and J 5 bases; nucleotides not matched to a gene: 9. The germline V gene has CDR1 SGHRS and CDR2 YFSETQ. This CDR3 is CASSSEDRGLRTEAFF. CDR3 DNA: TGCGCCAGCAGCTCGGAGGACAGGGGGCTCAGGACTGAAGCTTTCTTT.

This chain connects TRBV24-1 to TRBJ2-7; possible D gene TRBD1, 6 bases. Per germline, CDR1 KGHDR and CDR2 SFDVKD. Trimming stripped 6 bases from V and 4 bases from J, with 15 bases between. This CDR3 region has 14 residues. CDR3 bases: TGTGCCACCAGTTCCGGGACACCAACTTACGAGCAGTACTTC. Its protein product is CATSSGTPTYEQYF.

This clone has just a few counts. The V call is TRBV14, the J call TRBJ2-1, with D maybe TRBD2 (6 bases). CDR3 size: 15 residues. The V and J ends lost 0 bases and 10 bases respectively, with 16 bases between them. Germline V gene lookup returns CDR1 SGHDN and CDR2 FVKESK. Here the CDR3 reads CASSQDRRGGGEQFF. CDR3 bases: TGTGCCAGCAGCCAAGATAGGAGGGGCGGAGGGGAGCAGTTCTTC.

This chain connects TRBV6-5 to TRBJ2-5; a possible D gene is TRBD1 (5 bases). V was cut by 7 bases and J by 9 bases, with 15 bases left in between. This CDR3 spans 12 amino acids. The V gene's germline CDR1 is MNHEY and CDR2 SVGAGI. In DNA, the CDR3 is TGTGCCAGCAACCCTCCCCAGGGTCCCCAGTACTTC. Its protein product is CASNPPQGPQYF.

This rearrangement joins TRBV6-5 to TRBJ1-4, with D maybe TRBD1 (6 bases). The CDR3 is 12 amino acids. CDR1 and CDR2 from the germline V gene are MNHEY and SVGAGI. CDR3 residues: CGSGHLNEKLFF. Written as DNA, the CDR3 is TGTGGGTCGGGACACTTGAATGAAAAACTGTTTTTT.

The chain uses TRBV19 and TRBJ2-2; 9 nucleotides align to TRBD1. This CDR3 is built from 14 residues. V was pared by 5 bases and J by 7 bases, with 5 bases of the junction left unmatched. From germline, CDR1 is LNHDA and CDR2 SQIVND (reference sequence). CDR3 coding DNA: TGTGCCAGTAGTCAACAGGGGGCCGGCGGGGAGCTGTTTTTT. Translation gives CASSQQGAGGELFF.

The rearrangement uses TRBV24-1 and TRBJ2-7; TRBD1 aligns across 8 bases. CDR3 length: 15 amino acids. Germline CDR1 and CDR2: KGHDR and SFDVKD. Losses at the gene ends were 4 bases for V and 2 bases for J; bases not matched to a gene: 6. The CDR3 DNA sequence: TGTGCCACCAGTGACAAACGACAGGGGACCTACGAGCAGTACTTC. Its translation: CATSDKRQGTYEQYF.

This chain joins TRBV5-1 and TRBJ2-5; the match to TRBD1 covers 7 bases. The germline V gene has CDR1 SGHRS and CDR2 YFSETQ. The CDR3 runs to 15 residues. Trimming removed 4 bases from V and 5 bases from J; junction bases left unmatched: 11. CDR3 region: CASSQGRGQAETQYF. DNA of the CDR3: TGCGCCAGCAGCCAGGGACGCGGACAGGCCGAGACCCAGTACTTC.

The chain has TRBV9 and TRBJ2-1; TRBD2 might be the D (5 bases). Trimming pared 10 bases from V and 8 bases from J, leaving 22 bases between. The germline V gene has CDR1 SGDLS and CDR2 YYNGEE. There are 14 residues in the CDR3. CDR3 loop: CAPTLRQAEDEQFF. Written as DNA, the CDR3 is TGTGCCCCCACGTTACGACAAGCGGAGGATGAGCAGTTCTTC.

This clone was detected only once. The chain joins TRBV5-1 to TRBJ2-1, with TRBD2 identical over 8 bases. CDR1 SGHRS and CDR2 YFSETQ come from the germline V gene. J gave up 6 bases and V 4 bases, and 3 bases lay outside the gene matches. The CDR3 is made up of 13 amino acids. The DNA for the CDR3 is TGCGCCAGCAGCCCGGGAGGGTCCAATGAGCAGTTCTTC. As protein: CASSPGGSNEQFF.

Many counts were recorded for this clone. This chain joins TRBV19 and TRBJ1-5, with no clear D. With 7 bases removed from V and 3 bases from J, the gap between germline ends came to 13 bases. Germline lookup yields CDR1 LNHDA and CDR2 SQIVND (reference sequence). The CDR3 contains 14 residues. The CDR3 DNA is TGTGCCAGTAACGGACTGAGGTCCAATCAGCCCCAGCATTTT. This sequence encodes CASNGLRSNQPQHF.